The clone carrying this T cell receptor beta chain was observed once. Its antigen is currently unknown. These data belong to a study of T cell responses to AZD1222 COVID-19 vaccine. For the study at large: Second-dose recipients at about 4 or about 12 weeks were treated as one pooled group. Findings and caveats of the study: There were mostly white British donors and more females than males, and clonal diversity was possibly underestimated. All repertoire sampling was performed exclusively after the peak T cell response.

The assay was immunoSEQ multiplex PCR, and TCRdb's table has in-frame clones only and misses some. The sample includes some 130,000 clones, 88% of them seen just once. The CDR3 spans 15 residues. The V gene lost 0 bases and the J gene lost 2 bases, with 8 bases spanning the gap. In germline, CDR1 is KGHSH, CDR2 LQKENI. Specimen: peripheral blood, collected on day 0 of AZD1222 vaccination. The receptor was derived from an adult in good health. V and J are TRBV18 and TRBJ1-5; D is undetermined. CDR3 nucleotide sequence: TGTGCCAGCTCACCACCGTCGGCAGGCAATCAGCCCCAGCATTTT. Translation gives CASSPPSAGNQPQHF. The whole variable domain, filled in from reference TRBV18 and TRBJ1-5, reads NAGVMQNPRHLVRRRGQEARLRCSPMKGHSHVYWYRQLPEEGLKFMVYLQKENIIDESGMPKERFSAEFPKEGPSILRIQQVVRGDSAAYFCASSPPSAGNQPQHFGDGTRLSIL.